A selection of T cell receptor beta chains follows, all from one sample in a study of cytomegalovirus exposure and HLA in healthy donors. Profiled with immunoSEQ multiplex PCR; TCRdb holds only in-frame clones, not every one. The data show 60,000 to 90,000 clones, 75% to 85% seen once. Sequenced material: PBMCs. The receptors stem from a man between 70 and 80 years old in good health and CMV-seropositive. The CDR3 runs from the conserved cysteine through the conserved F or W.

>TRBJ1-3|TRBV28
CASSQQARASGNTIYF
>TRBJ1-5|TRBV7-8
CASSLGGNRGAQPQHF
>TRBJ1-3|TRBV7-8
CASSLAGQSFGNTIYF
>TRBJ1-4|TRBV5-4
CASSFYRVGNEKLFF
>TRBJ2-3|TRBV2
CASKGVGADTQYF
>TRBJ2-3|TRBV29-1
CSVARESGADTQYF
>TRBJ2-3|TRBV27
CASSLLGSADTQYF
>TRBJ2-5|TRBV27
CASSQGGETQYF
>TRBJ1-4|TRBV9
CASSVGQGAGEKLFF
>TRBJ1-1|TRBV6-4
CASSEAGGPGTEAFF
>TRBJ1-3|TRBV7-2
CASSFFRTKTGNTIYF
>TRBJ2-3|TRBV10-3
CAITDGSSTDTQYF
>TRBJ1-5|TRBV6-1
CASREQVDSNQPQHF
>TRBJ2-5|TRBV7-8
CASSRTSGGARETQYF
>TRBJ2-3|TRBV9
CASSVADTQYF